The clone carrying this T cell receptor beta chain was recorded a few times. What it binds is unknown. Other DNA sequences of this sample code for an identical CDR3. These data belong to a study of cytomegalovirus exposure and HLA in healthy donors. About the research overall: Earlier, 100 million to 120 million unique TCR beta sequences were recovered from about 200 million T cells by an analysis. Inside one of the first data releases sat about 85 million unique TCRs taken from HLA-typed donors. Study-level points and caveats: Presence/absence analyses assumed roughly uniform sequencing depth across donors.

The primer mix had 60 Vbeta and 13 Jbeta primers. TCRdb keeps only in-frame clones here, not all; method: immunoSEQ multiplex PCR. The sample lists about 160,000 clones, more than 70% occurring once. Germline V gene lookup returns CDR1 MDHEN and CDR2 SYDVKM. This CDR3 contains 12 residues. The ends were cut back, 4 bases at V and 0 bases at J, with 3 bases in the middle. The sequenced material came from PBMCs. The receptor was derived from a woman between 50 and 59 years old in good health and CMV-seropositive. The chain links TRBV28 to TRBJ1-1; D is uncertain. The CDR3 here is CASSSVNTEAFF. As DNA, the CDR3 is TGTGCCAGCAGTTCCGTGAACACTGAAGCTTTCTTT.